Included here is one T cell receptor beta chain sequence, with context. There are 13 residues in the CDR3. V lost 7 bases to trimming and J lost 8 bases, with 14 bases between them. Germline CDR1 ENHRY, CDR2 SYGVKD. The data were produced by immunoSEQ multiplex PCR, yet TCRdb's version contains in-frame clones alone and is incomplete. The table lists about 150,000 clones, 70% to 90% of them singletons. This sample is drawn from a study of blood T cell repertoires in COVID-19. Sequenced: PBMCs or T cells enriched from blood (not recorded which). The receptor comes from a woman in her 30s with acute COVID-19. The chain couples TRBV10-3 to TRBJ1-4; tentatively, D is TRBD1 (5 bases). In DNA, the CDR3 is TGTGCCATCACGAGTTTGCCAGGGGAAAAACTGTTTTTT. It specifies CAITSLPGEKLFF.